This TCR beta chain was captured in a study of blood T cells in healthy people across ages. Points from the study as a whole: What prevented conclusive comparison of naive and antigen-experienced cells was that PBMCs were unsorted.

Together with a sample-barcoded 5' primer, a J-beta primer mix was included in a second PCR lasting about 7 to 12 cycles. Every cDNA molecule bore a tag from a template-switch adaptor containing 12 random nucleotides. MiXCR, applied by TCRdb to the 5' RACE reads, yields one record per CDR3 protein. The profile shows hundreds of thousands of distinct CDR3 sequences, 20% to 25% of them singletons. This clonotype was seen many times. The antigen remains undetermined. Each sample provided at least 5 micrograms of extracted total RNA. The germline CDR1 and CDR2 sequences are SNHLY and FYNNEI. The CDR3 extends over 15 amino acids. With V trimmed by 8 bases and J by 2 bases, 10 bases remained unmatched.

The sequenced sample consisted of blood. The chain uses TRBV2 and TRBJ1-1; 8 bases agree with TRBD1. The sequence was obtained from a man aged 65 to 79 in good health. CDR3 region: CASGGNRGVNTEAFF. In DNA, the CDR3 is TGTGCCAGCGGTGGTAACAGGGGGGTAAACACTGAAGCTTTCTTT.